The next 10 T cell receptor beta chains were all read from a single sample in a study of identical twins. TCRdb processed the 5' RACE reads anew with MiXCR; each CDR3 protein has one entry. The data hold hundreds of thousands of distinct CDR3 sequences, with about a fifth observed a single time. These data also formed part of another study, on yellow fever vaccine responses in identical twins.

Sequenced input: CD4+ T cells sorted from blood. The receptors derive from a woman younger than 30 in good health.

V gene TRBV7-2 combines with J gene TRBJ2-2, with D uncertain. Trimming pared 1 base from V and 11 bases from J, leaving 14 bases between. Germline V lookup: CDR1 SGHTA, CDR2 FQGNSA. CDR3 length: 14 amino acids. The CDR3 DNA reads TGTGCCAGCAGCTTAGATCCCAACACCGACGAGCTGTTTTTT. It codes for CASSLDPNTDELFF. Filled out from reference TRBV7-2 and TRBJ2-2, the complete variable domain reads GAGVSQSPSNKVTEKGKDVELRCDPISGHTALYWYRQSLGQGLEFLIYFQGNSAPDKSGLPSDRFSAERTGGSVSTLTIQRTQQEDSAVYLCASSLDPNTDELFFGEGSRLTVL.

V usage is TRBV2 and J usage is TRBJ2-3; TRBD2 agrees at 10 bases. The CDR3 is 14 amino acids. V was pared by 7 bases and J by 3 bases, with 4 bases of the junction left unmatched. Germline lookup yields CDR1 SNHLY and CDR2 FYNNEI. The CDR3 loop reads CASNRLAGTDTQYF. DNA for the CDR3: TGTGCCAGCAACCGACTAGCGGGTACAGATACGCAGTATTTT.

The chain is built from TRBV7-9 and TRBJ2-7; D call uncertain. From germline, CDR1 is SEHNR and CDR2 FQNEAQ (reference sequence). V shed 2 bases and J shed 1 base, with 9 bases lying between them. CDR3 length equals 14 residues. CDR3 sequence: CASSLSGRSYEQYF. The CDR3, as DNA: TGTGCCAGCAGCTTATCAGGACGGTCCTACGAGCAGTACTTC.

The CDR3 here is CASTLFNEQFF. In DNA form, the CDR3 reads TGTGCCAGCACCCTATTCAATGAGCAGTTCTTC. The chain is built from TRBV6-5 and TRBJ2-1, with no clear D. This CDR3 region has 11 residues. Trimming cost V 7 bases and J 6 bases, with 7 bases left between them. CDR1 is MNHEY and CDR2 is SVGAGI in the germline V gene.

The chain recombines TRBV19 with TRBJ2-1, with 10 bases fitting TRBD1. CDR3 length: 15 residues. Germline loops: CDR1 LNHDA, CDR2 SQIVND (reference sequence). The V gene end was trimmed by 4 bases and the J gene end by 4 bases; junction bases not matched to a gene: 4. CDR3: CASSTRTGGYNEQFF. The CDR3 DNA sequence: TGTGCCAGTAGTACCCGGACAGGGGGATACAATGAGCAGTTCTTC.

The rearrangement links TRBV29-1 to TRBJ2-1, with a possible D match to TRBD2 (6 bases). Germline-derived CDR1 and CDR2 are SQVTM and ANQGSEA. CDR3 length equals 14 residues. The V end lost 1 base, the J end lost 3 bases, and 10 bases lay between the germline ends. CDR3 nucleotides: TGCAGCGTTGAAGGGTTGGGGGGCTACAATGAGCAGTTCTTC. Its translation: CSVEGLGGYNEQFF.

This clonotype was detected only a few times. The DNA of the CDR3 is TGCGCCAGCAGCTTGCCCCGGGCTAGCGGTCCTGATGATGAGAGCACAGATACGCAGTATTTT. This gives the protein CASSLPRASGPDDESTDTQYF. The J gene is TRBJ2-3, the V gene TRBV5-1, with TRBD2 identical over 7 bases. This CDR3 has 21 amino acids. CDR1 is SGHRS and CDR2 is YFSETQ in the germline V gene. J gave up 0 bases and V 1 base, and 20 bases lay outside the gene matches.

The chain joins TRBV3-1 to TRBJ1-2; 12 bases map to TRBD1. Germline CDR1 and CDR2: LGHDT and YNNKEL (reference sequence). The V gene end was trimmed by 4 bases and the J gene end by 6 bases; junction bases not matched to a gene: 6. The length of the CDR3 is 15 residues. The CDR3 coding sequence is TGTGCCAGCAGCCTCGGGACAGGGGGCGTTCATGGCTACACCTTC. Translated: CASSLGTGGVHGYTF.

The rearrangement joins TRBV6-2 or TRBV6-3 to TRBJ1-1, with D unclear. Trimming removed 10 bases from V and 0 bases from J, with 15 bases in between. The CDR3 is 14 residues long. Germline lookup yields CDR1 MNHEY and CDR2 SVGEGT. The CDR3 bases are TGTGCCACACGCGAGGGAACCATGAACACTGAAGCTTTCTTT. Translating gives CATREGTMNTEAFF.

CDR3 sequence (DNA): TGCAGTGCTGGAACACCTAGCGGGCTCTACAATGAGCAGTTCTTC. Translation: CSAGTPSGLYNEQFF. The rearrangement uses TRBV20-1 and TRBJ2-1; TRBD2 aligns across 8 bases. The CDR3 length is 15 residues. Germline values: CDR1 DFQATT, CDR2 SNEGSKA (reference sequence). The V segment lost 5 bases and the J segment 3 bases; nucleotides outside the gene matches: 9.